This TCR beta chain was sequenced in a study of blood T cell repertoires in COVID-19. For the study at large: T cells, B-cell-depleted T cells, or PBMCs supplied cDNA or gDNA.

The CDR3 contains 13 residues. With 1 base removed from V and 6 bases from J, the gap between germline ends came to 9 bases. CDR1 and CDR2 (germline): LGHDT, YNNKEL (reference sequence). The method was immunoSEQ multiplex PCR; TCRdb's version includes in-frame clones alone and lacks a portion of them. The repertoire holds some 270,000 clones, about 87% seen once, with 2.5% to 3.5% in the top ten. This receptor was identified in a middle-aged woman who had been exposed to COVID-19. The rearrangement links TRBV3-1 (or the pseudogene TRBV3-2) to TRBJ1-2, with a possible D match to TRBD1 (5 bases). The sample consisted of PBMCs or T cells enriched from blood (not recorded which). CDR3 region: CASSQAQGNGYTF. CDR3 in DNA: TGTGCCAGCAGCCAAGCGCAGGGTAATGGCTACACCTTC.